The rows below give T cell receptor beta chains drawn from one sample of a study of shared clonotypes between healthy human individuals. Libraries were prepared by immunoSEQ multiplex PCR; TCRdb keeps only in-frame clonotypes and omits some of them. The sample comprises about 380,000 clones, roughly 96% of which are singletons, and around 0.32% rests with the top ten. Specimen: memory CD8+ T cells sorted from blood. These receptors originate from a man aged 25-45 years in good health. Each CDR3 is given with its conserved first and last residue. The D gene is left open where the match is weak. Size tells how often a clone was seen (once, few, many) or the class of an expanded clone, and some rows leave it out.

CASSRNRLAAEQFF,TGTGCCAGCAGCCGGAACCGACTAGCCGCAGAGCAGTTCTTC,-,TRBD2,TRBV11-3,TRBJ2-1
CASLRDGETQYF,TGTGCCAGCCTGAGAGACGGAGAGACCCAGTACTTC,once,-,TRBV7-2,TRBJ2-5
CASSLKFPQVTYEQYF,TGTGCCAGCAGTTTAAAATTCCCCCAGGTTACCTACGAGCAGTACTTC,-,-,TRBV27,TRBJ2-7
CASSLAGPGEQYF,TGTGCCAGCAGCTTAGCGGGTCCGGGCGAGCAGTACTTC,-,-,TRBV7-9,TRBJ2-7
CASSATGGRTEAFF,TGCGCCAGCAGCGCAACAGGGGGAAGAACTGAAGCTTTCTTT,-,TRBD1,TRBV5-1,TRBJ1-1
CASSFGRAYEQYF,TGTGCCAGCAGTTTCGGGAGGGCCTACGAGCAGTACTTC,-,TRBD2,TRBV27,TRBJ2-7
CASSPSTGGGRKETQYF,TGTGCCAGCAGCCCGTCGACAGGGGGCGGGAGAAAAGAGACCCAGTACTTC,-,TRBD1,TRBV7-9,TRBJ2-5
CASSQVRTGNTEAFF,TGTGCCAGCAGCCAAGTAAGGACAGGGAACACTGAAGCTTTCTTT,-,TRBD1,TRBV5-4,TRBJ1-1
CASSQALREGYEQYF,TGTGCCAGCAGCCAAGCTCTGCGGGAAGGGTACGAGCAGTACTTC,-,-,TRBV4-2,TRBJ2-7
CSVVARFGTEAFF,TGCAGCGTTGTAGCGAGGTTCGGCACTGAAGCTTTCTTT,-,-,TRBV29-1,TRBJ1-1
CAWSVLSWSSGNTIYF,TGTGCCTGGAGTGTTTTGAGCTGGAGCTCTGGAAACACCATATATTTT,-,-,TRBV30,TRBJ1-3
CASRSTPGGFPHYHYNEQFF,TGTGCAAGTCGCTCGACCCCGGGAGGCTTCCCTCACTACCACTACAATGAGCAGTTCTTC,-,-,TRBV12-2,TRBJ2-1
CASNLDYQETQYF,TGTGCCAGCAACCTGGACTACCAAGAGACCCAGTACTTC,-,-,TRBV2,TRBJ2-5
CAWSVTGGRETQYF,TGTGCCTGGAGTGTGACAGGAGGAAGAGAGACCCAGTACTTC,-,-,TRBV30,TRBJ2-5
CASSNPGPPLWEQFF,TGTGCCAGCAGTAACCCGGGACCCCCCCTGTGGGAGCAGTTCTTC,-,-,TRBV6-6,TRBJ2-1
CAWTSGTSAADTQYF,TGTGCCTGGACTAGCGGGACTTCGGCGGCAGATACGCAGTATTTT,-,TRBD2,TRBV30,TRBJ2-3
CASSGPGPSNTEAFF,TGTGCCAGCAGCGGACCGGGACCCTCGAACACTGAAGCTTTCTTT,-,-,TRBV5-4,TRBJ1-1
CASSLGRVLREQYF,TGCGCCAGCAGCTTGGGACGTGTCTTACGAGAGCAGTACTTC,-,-,TRBV5-1,TRBJ2-7
CASSFHRGRSNQPQHF,TGTGCCAGCAGTTTCCACAGGGGGCGGAGCAATCAGCCCCAGCATTTT,-,TRBD1,TRBV2,TRBJ1-5
CASGGLGTGTNEKLFF,TGTGCCAGCGGGGGGCTGGGTACAGGGACTAATGAAAAACTGTTTTTT,-,-,TRBV2,TRBJ1-4
CASSPGGTDTQYF,TGTGCCAGCTCACCAGGGGGCACAGATACGCAGTATTTT,-,-,TRBV18,TRBJ2-3
CAWSKTSGAYTGELFF,TGTGCCTGGAGTAAGACTAGCGGGGCCTACACCGGGGAGCTGTTTTTT,-,TRBD2,TRBV30,TRBJ2-2
CASSVDSVRDTQYF,TGTGCCAGCAGCGTAGACTCCGTGCGAGATACGCAGTATTTT,-,-,TRBV9,TRBJ2-3
CASSVIMNTEAFF,TGTGCCAGCAGTGTAATCATGAACACTGAAGCTTTCTTT,-,-,TRBV6-5,TRBJ1-1
CASSGTSGKGNEQFF,TGTGCCAGCAGTGGGACTAGCGGGAAGGGCAATGAGCAGTTCTTC,-,TRBD2,TRBV2,TRBJ2-1
CASSQNARPSGTCSEQYF,TGCGCCAGCAGTCAAAATGCTCGCCCTAGCGGGACGTGTTCAGAGCAGTACTTC,-,TRBD2,TRBV23-1,TRBJ2-7
CASRTQGRGTDTQYF,TGTGCCAGCAGAACTCAGGGGAGGGGCACAGATACGCAGTATTTT,once,-,TRBV6-5,TRBJ2-3
CASSLESSGNEQYF,TGCGCCAGCAGCTTGGAGAGTAGCGGGAACGAGCAGTACTTC,-,TRBD2,TRBV5-1,TRBJ2-7
CASSRDRGNEKLFF,TGTGCCAGTAGTCGGGACAGGGGGAATGAAAAACTGTTTTTT,-,TRBD1,TRBV19,TRBJ1-4
CASSYSWSGSKNIQYF,TGTGCCAGCAGTTACTCCTGGTCGGGGTCGAAAAACATTCAGTACTTC,-,-,TRBV6-5,TRBJ2-4